These T cell receptor beta chains were read from a single sample in a study of vaccination effects on CD4 cells after COVID-19. Assay: immunoSEQ multiplex PCR; the TCRdb copy retains only in-frame clones and omits some. The data contain about 70,000 clones, 73% of them singletons. Antigens for these TCRs are unknown. The source was CD4+ T cells from PBMCs cultured with HIV peptides, collected before COVID-19 vaccination. The receptor source for this set is a human donor who had a prior SARS-CoV-2 infection. CDR3s include the opening cysteine and the closing phenylalanine or tryptophan. The order of the fields is clone size, CDR3 length, J gene, V gene, CDR3 protein. Part of the rows lack a size; the others show once, few, many or a class for expanded clones.

abundance: .
len: 14
j_gene: TRBJ1-1
v_gene: TRBV9
CDR3aa: CASSVGGVATEAFF

abundance: .
len: 15
j_gene: TRBJ2-2
v_gene: TRBV19
CDR3aa: CASSWTGGNTGELFF

abundance: .
len: 17
j_gene: TRBJ2-6
v_gene: TRBV25-1
CDR3aa: CASSEYGGGSGANVLTF

abundance: .
len: 13
j_gene: TRBJ2-5
v_gene: TRBV5-1
CDR3aa: CASSLPGGETQYF

abundance: .
len: 20
j_gene: TRBJ1-1
v_gene: TRBV7-3
CDR3aa: CASSLRPLMAGGNRVTEAFF

abundance: .
len: 15
j_gene: TRBJ1-3
v_gene: TRBV7-9
CDR3aa: CASSLNGPDGNTIYF

abundance: few
len: 17
j_gene: TRBJ2-2
v_gene: TRBV9
CDR3aa: CASSVAGTGGYTGELFF

abundance: few
len: 14
j_gene: TRBJ2-1
v_gene: TRBV7-7
CDR3aa: CASSLGGGSTEQFF

abundance: .
len: 14
j_gene: TRBJ1-1
v_gene: TRBV18
CDR3aa: CASSRQVMNTEAFF

abundance: .
len: 18
j_gene: TRBJ2-1
v_gene: TRBV15
CDR3aa: CATSRRAGAISSYNEQFF

abundance: few
len: 12
j_gene: TRBJ2-3
v_gene: TRBV2
CDR3aa: CASSEARDKEYF

abundance: .
len: 16
j_gene: TRBJ2-7
v_gene: TRBV11-3
CDR3aa: CASSLSGTSGAYEQYF

abundance: .
len: 15
j_gene: TRBJ1-2
v_gene: TRBV29-1
CDR3aa: CSVGKPGQGGHGYTF

abundance: .
len: 12
j_gene: TRBJ1-5
v_gene: TRBV19
CDR3aa: CASSPQGPPQHF